Included here is one TCR beta chain sequence, with context. As yet, its antigen is unknown. A single-stranded UMI oligo with SP2 sequence was ligated to cDNA 3' ends. The first PCR ran 3 to 5 cycles with an equimolar RC1.1 and RC1.2 beta primer mix. In TCRdb, the UMI-ligation and nested PCR reads were re-called with MiXCR into one record per CDR3 protein. The table lists over 55,000 distinct CDR3 sequences, more than 9% of them singletons, with roughly 9.5% in the top ten. These data come from a study of quantifying T cell responses using KT2 cells. Study-wide context: RNA was reverse transcribed with TCR alpha and beta constant-region primers. Study-level points and caveats: KT2 clone alpha and beta sequence counts scaled linearly with input KT2 cell number. KT2 sequences were detected down to about one KT2 cell per 100,000 PBMC.

The sample is PBMC spiked with counted cells of clone KT2. The V gene's germline CDR1 is MNHNS and CDR2 SASEGT. The V end was cut by 4 bases, the J end by 1 base, with 10 bases between. There are 14 residues in the CDR3. This receptor was identified in a human donor. The source material was PBMCs spiked with cells of the T cell clone KT2. V and J are TRBV6-1 and TRBJ1-1; weak D call: TRBD1 (5 bases). CDR3 amino acids: CASSASTANTEAFF. The CDR3 nucleotides read TGTGCCAGCAGTGCTTCGACAGCGAACACTGAAGCTTTCTTT.